Below, 8 T cell receptor beta chains from the same sample are listed, as sequenced in a study of T cells in Graves' hyperthyroidism and ophthalmopathy. Authors of the study amplified TCR beta CDR3 regions from RNA transcripts. A first-round RT-PCR of the TCR CDR3 used the HTBI primer set. TCRdb reprocessed the multiplex PCR reads via MiXCR and lists one record per CDR3 protein. The sample holds around 540,000 distinct CDR3 sequences, 15% to 20% seen once. The sequenced material came from blood. Receptor source: a woman between 25 and 40 years old with Graves' ophthalmopathy.

V gene TRBV27 combines with J gene TRBJ2-3; maybe TRBD1 (5 bases). CDR3 length equals 13 residues. Trimming stripped 4 bases from V and 1 base from J, with 6 bases between. In germline, CDR1 is MNHEY, CDR2 SMNVEV (reference sequence). This CDR3 reads CASSWTRTDTQYF. The CDR3 bases are TGTGCCAGCAGTTGGACACGCACAGATACGCAGTATTTT.

This clonotype was seen repeatedly, ten times or more. The chain carries TRBV12-3 or TRBV12-4 and TRBJ2-3; 10 nucleotides match TRBD2. The CDR3 is made up of 17 amino acids. After removal of 2 bases from V and 5 bases from J, the junction contained 10 bases not matched to a gene. The chain's CDR3 is CASSLRASGRDGDTQYF. The DNA for the CDR3 is TGTGCCAGCAGTTTAAGGGCTAGCGGGAGAGATGGAGATACGCAGTATTTT.

This clonotype was observed many times. V usage is TRBV7-2 and J usage is TRBJ1-1; D gene unclear. Germline CDR1 SGHTA, CDR2 FQGNSA. The CDR3 covers 12 residues. The V gene lost 5 bases and the J gene lost 3 bases, with 7 bases spanning the gap. This CDR3 reads CASSGRDTEAFF. CDR3 sequence (DNA): TGTGCCAGCAGCGGTAGAGACACTGAAGCTTTCTTT.

The CDR3, as DNA: TGCGCCAGCAGGCCCCCGGGACAAGCTGGAAACACCATATATTTT. Translation: CASRPPGQAGNTIYF. The chain employs TRBV5-1 and TRBJ1-3; D perhaps matches TRBD1 (6 bases). The CDR3 extends over 15 amino acids. With 5 bases removed from V and 2 bases from J, the gap between germline ends came to 14 bases. Germline assignment: CDR1 SGHRS and CDR2 YFSETQ.

This clonotype was detected a few times. The chain is built from TRBV20-1 and TRBJ2-5; D unresolved. The CDR3 runs 12 residues. Germline CDR1 reads DFQATT; CDR2 reads SNEGSKA (reference sequence). Between the trimmed V and J ends, which lost 5 bases and 2 bases, there was a span of 9 bases. CDR3 amino acids: CSAGVNQETQYF. The CDR3 DNA is TGCAGTGCTGGGGTTAATCAAGAGACCCAGTACTTC.

This clonotype was counted between two and nine times. This rearrangement joins TRBV14 to TRBJ2-1; the D is unclear. The germline CDR1 and CDR2 sequences are SGHDN and FVKESK. The V gene lost 1 base and the J gene lost 7 bases, with 14 bases spanning the gap. This CDR3 contains 15 residues. CDR3 sequence: CASSQGMYPMNEQFF. The CDR3 nucleotides read TGTGCCAGCAGCCAAGGGATGTACCCGATGAATGAGCAGTTCTTC. Based on the CDR3 plus reference TRBV14 and TRBJ2-1, the full variable domain is EAGVTQFPSHSVIEKGQTVTLRCDPISGHDNLYWYRRVMGKEIKFLLHFVKESKQDESGMPNNRFLAERTGGTYSTLKVQPAELEDSGVYFCASSQGMYPMNEQFFGPGTRLTVL.

The rearrangement joins TRBV29-1 to TRBJ2-7, with D unclear. Trimming took off 5 bases at V and 0 bases at J, with 8 bases between the two ends. The germline gives CDR1 SQVTM, CDR2 ANQGSEA. This CDR3 region has 12 residues. CDR3: CSVTVGSYEQYF. DNA for the CDR3: TGCAGCGTTACGGTTGGCTCCTACGAGCAGTACTTC.

The CDR3 loop is CASSQLAGAYEQYF. The CDR3 coding sequence is TGCGCCAGCAGCCAATTAGCGGGAGCCTACGAGCAGTACTTC. The rearrangement joins TRBV4-3 to TRBJ2-7; the match to TRBD2 covers 9 bases. Per germline, CDR1 LGHNA and CDR2 YSLEER. This CDR3 has 14 residues. V gave up 2 bases and J gave up 2 bases; unmatched junction bases: 1.